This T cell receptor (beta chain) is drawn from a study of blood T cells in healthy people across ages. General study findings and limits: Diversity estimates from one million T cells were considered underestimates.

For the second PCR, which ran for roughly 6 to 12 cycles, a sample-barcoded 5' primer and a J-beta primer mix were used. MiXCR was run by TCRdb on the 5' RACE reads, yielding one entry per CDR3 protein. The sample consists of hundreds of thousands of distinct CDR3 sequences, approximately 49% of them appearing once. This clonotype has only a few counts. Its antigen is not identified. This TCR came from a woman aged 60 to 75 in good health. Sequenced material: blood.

The CDR3 reads CASSPGRLAGDSYNEQFF. CDR3 sequence (DNA): TGTGCCAGCAGCCCAGGACGACTAGCGGGGGACTCCTACAATGAGCAGTTCTTC. The chain employs TRBV7-9 and TRBJ2-1; 12 bases align to TRBD2. CDR1 and CDR2 from the germline V gene are SEHNR and FQNEAQ (reference sequence). The CDR3 has 18 residues. Losses at the gene ends were 5 bases for V and 0 bases for J; bases not matched to a gene: 8.